The entry below describes one T cell receptor beta chain. This sample was taken from a study of T-cell reconstitution after alpha-beta-depleted transplantation in children. TCRbeta library construction was performed incorporating unique molecular identifiers. TCRdb processed the PCR reads anew with MiXCR; each CDR3 protein has one entry. The table includes 440,000 or so distinct CDR3 sequences, roughly two fifths detected once. With 2 bases removed from V and 5 bases from J, the gap between germline ends came to 15 bases. Germline values: CDR1 MNHEY, CDR2 SVGAGI. The CDR3 sequence is 15 residues long.

This specimen consisted of PBMCs, obtained before TCRalphabeta/CD19-depleted stem cell transplant. The V call is TRBV6-5, the J call TRBJ1-1; D perhaps matches TRBD1 (6 bases). This TCR derives from a girl aged 2 to 10 with aplastic anemia, due to receive a stem cell transplant. This CDR3 reads CASSYGSRGHTEAFF. CDR3 DNA: TGTGCCAGCAGTTACGGATCACGGGGGCATACTGAAGCTTTCTTT.